Below, 31 T cell receptor beta chains from the same sample are listed, as sequenced in a study of cytomegalovirus exposure and HLA in healthy donors (dated by TCRdb to 2017 to 2019). Libraries were made using the immunoSEQ multiplex PCR assay. For the multiplex PCR, a mixture combining 60 forward primers for TCR Vbeta segments and 13 reverse primers for TCR Jbeta segments was used. TCRdb re-hosts the immuneACCESS table, in-frame sequences only. Its copies lack some clones; in the studies checked, an unresolved V gene accounts for under half of them, and the cause for the rest is not known. In all, the sample holds some 150,000 clones, and about 64% of those were seen once. About 3% of the sample lies in the top ten. The sequenced sample was PBMCs. The receptors originated from a woman aged 25 to 45 in good health and CMV-seropositive.

This clone was counted between two and nine times. The CDR3 protein is CASSFRGAGVDEQFF. CDR3 DNA: TGTGCCAGCAGTTTCAGGGGCGCTGGCGTAGATGAGCAGTTCTTC. J is TRBJ2-1 and V is TRBV28, with D possibly TRBD1 on 6 matching bases. Germline V gene sequence: CDR1 MDHEN, CDR2 SYDVKM. The ends were cut back, 3 bases at V and 8 bases at J, with 17 bases in the middle. The CDR3 runs 15 residues.

The chain carries TRBV6-7 and TRBJ1-1, with D maybe TRBD1 (6 bases). TRBV6-7 is given ORF status, its function remaining uncertain. V dropped 2 bases and J dropped 5 bases, with 18 bases sitting between them. The CDR3 has 16 amino acids. The CDR3 is CASSYPPRRGGTEAFF. In DNA, the CDR3 is TGTGCCAGCAGTTACCCCCCGAGAAGGGGGGGGACTGAAGCTTTCTTT.

The CDR3 DNA reads TGTGCCAGCGCCCCGGGATCTGGAAACACCATATATTTT. It translates to CASAPGSGNTIYF. This chain uses TRBV7-9 with TRBJ1-3; D gene unclear. Germline V gene sequence: CDR1 SEHNR, CDR2 FQNEAQ (reference sequence). Trimming left V 8 bases short and J 1 base short, with 9 bases between. The CDR3 is made up of 13 amino acids. The entire variable domain, with the rest obtained from reference TRBV7-9 and TRBJ1-3, is as follows: DTGVSQNPRHKITKRGQNVTFRCDPISEHNRLYWYRQTLGQGPEFLTYFQNEAQLEKSRLLSDRFSAERPKGSFSTLEIQRTEQGDSAMYLCASAPGSGNTIYFGEGSWLTVV.

The genes are TRBV5-1 and TRBJ2-2; tentatively, D is TRBD1 (5 bases). The CDR3 has 14 amino acids. CDR1 and CDR2 from the germline V gene are SGHRS and YFSETQ. The V end lost 6 bases, the J end lost 7 bases, and 16 bases lay between the germline ends. The CDR3 sequence: CASTGAAADGELFF. The CDR3 DNA sequence: TGCGCCAGCACTGGGGCGGCGGCAGACGGGGAGCTGTTTTTT.

The genes are TRBV27 and TRBJ2-7; 12 bases match TRBD2. V gave up 4 bases and J gave up 5 bases; unmatched junction bases: 3. The CDR3 extends over 14 amino acids. Germline CDR1 is MNHEY and CDR2 is SMNVEV (reference sequence). CDR3 in DNA: TGTGCCAGCAGTTGGACTAGCGGGGTCCACGAGCAGTACTTC. It is translated as CASSWTSGVHEQYF.

This chain joins TRBV5-4 and TRBJ2-7, with a possible D match to TRBD1 (6 bases). The CDR3 extends over 13 amino acids. Germline assignment: CDR1 SGHNT and CDR2 YYREEE (reference sequence). Trimming stripped 0 bases from V and 2 bases from J, with 6 bases between. CDR3 loop: CASSLGDTYEQYF. The CDR3 DNA reads TGTGCCAGCAGCTTGGGGGACACCTACGAGCAGTACTTC.

This rearrangement joins TRBV30 to TRBJ2-7; D remains ambiguous. Germline CDR1 is GTSNPN and CDR2 is SVGIG (reference sequence). The V gene lost 0 bases and the J gene lost 6 bases, with 9 bases spanning the gap. CDR3 length equals 12 residues. CDR3 DNA sequence: TGTGCCTGGAGTGTATCGGTTGGCGAGCAGTACTTC. Its translation is CAWSVSVGEQYF.

This clone has just one count. V usage is TRBV7-3 and J usage is TRBJ2-2; the D is unclear. The CDR3 spans 16 residues. In germline, CDR1 is SGHTA, CDR2 FQGTGA. Trimming removed 5 bases from V and 1 base from J, with 14 bases in between. Here the CDR3 reads CASSAYTARNTGELFF. CDR3 DNA: TGTGCCAGCAGCGCATATACAGCCAGGAACACCGGGGAGCTGTTTTTT.

This clone was seen once. CDR3 sequence: CAWRRGPSSYNSPLHF. The CDR3, as DNA: TGTGCCTGGAGGCGGGGGCCAAGCTCCTATAATTCACCCCTCCACTTT. V and J are TRBV30 and TRBJ1-6; maybe TRBD1 (6 bases). CDR1 and CDR2 from the germline V gene are GTSNPN and SVGIG (reference sequence). This CDR3 has 16 residues. Trimming took off 3 bases at V and 0 bases at J, with 12 bases between the two ends.

J is TRBJ1-1 and V is TRBV5-1; 7 bases line up with TRBD1. Germline values: CDR1 SGHRS, CDR2 YFSETQ. The CDR3 totals 14 residues. V was clipped by 4 bases and J by 1 base; unmatched bases: 4. This chain's CDR3 is CASSRQGGNTEAFF. The CDR3 DNA reads TGCGCCAGCAGCCGACAGGGCGGGAACACTGAAGCTTTCTTT. The whole variable domain, remainder taken from reference TRBV5-1 and TRBJ1-1, is KAGVTQTPRYLIKTRGQQVTLSCSPISGHRSVSWYQQTPGQGLQFLFEYFSETQRNKGNFPGRFSGRQFSNSRSEMNVSTLELGDSALYLCASSRQGGNTEAFFGQGTRLTVV.

The chain employs TRBV5-6 and TRBJ1-2; weak D call: TRBD1 (5 bases). The CDR3 covers 16 residues. Trimming removed 3 bases from V and 4 bases from J, with 19 bases in between. Germline loops: CDR1 SGHDT, CDR2 YYEEEE. CDR3 sequence: CASSSDLDLGPYGYTF. CDR3 DNA sequence: TGTGCCAGCAGCTCTGACCTGGATCTGGGGCCCTATGGCTACACCTTC.

This clone has more than one count but fewer than ten. The chain recombines TRBV18 with TRBJ1-1; D is unclear. CDR1 is KGHSH and CDR2 is LQKENI in the germline V gene. The CDR3 is made up of 14 amino acids. Between the trimmed V and J ends, which lost 3 bases and 4 bases, there was a span of 12 bases. DNA of the CDR3: TGTGCCAGCTCACCCCGGACGGAGGGCACTGAAGCTTTCTTT. Its translation: CASSPRTEGTEAFF.

This chain uses TRBV27 with TRBJ2-2; D gene uncertain. The germline V and J ends were trimmed by 3 bases and 4 bases, with 6 bases remaining between them. The germline V gene has CDR1 MNHEY and CDR2 SMNVEV (reference sequence). The CDR3 runs 13 residues. CDR3 nucleotide sequence: TGTGCCAGCAGTTTCCACTCCACCGGGGAGCTGTTTTTT. It translates to CASSFHSTGELFF.

The gene calls are TRBV30 and TRBJ2-1; 12 bases are a match to TRBD2. The CDR3 contains 22 residues. Germline trimming cut 2 bases from V and 0 bases from J; bases unmatched to any gene: 20. Germline V gene lookup returns CDR1 GTSNPN and CDR2 SVGIG (reference sequence). The CDR3 sequence is CAWSTRTVLAGGGRSSYNEQFF. The CDR3 nucleotides read TGTGCCTGGAGTACCCGGACAGTACTAGCGGGGGGCGGGAGAAGCTCCTACAATGAGCAGTTCTTC.

The CDR3 nucleotides are TGTGCCAGCAGCACAGGGGGCTTGTCGGGTGAAGCTTTCTTT. As protein: CASSTGGLSGEAFF. This chain uses TRBV9 with TRBJ1-1, with TRBD1 identical over 9 bases. The germline V gene has CDR1 SGDLS and CDR2 YYNGEE. Trimming took 4 bases from V and 7 from J; bases not matched to a gene: 8. This CDR3 contains 14 residues. Looking up the rest from reference TRBV9 and TRBJ1-1 gives the full variable domain: DSGVTQTPKHLITATGQRVTLRCSPRSGDLSVYWYQQSLDQGLQFLIQYYNGEERAKGNILERFSAQQFPDLHSELNLSSLELGDSALYFCASSTGGLSGEAFFGQGTRLTVV.

The CDR3 bases are TGTGCCAGCAGCAGGGGGCTCCACTTACTGAACACCGGGGAGCTGTTTTTT. It codes for CASSRGLHLLNTGELFF. The J gene is TRBJ2-2, the V gene TRBV2; 8 nucleotides agree with TRBD1. V lost 6 bases and J lost 1; bases outside the gene matches: 10. CDR3 length: 17 residues. Germline CDR1 SNHLY, CDR2 FYNNEI.

V is TRBV6-5 and J is TRBJ1-2, with D possibly being TRBD1 (6 bases). V lost 10 bases to trimming and J lost 7 bases, with 19 bases between them. The V gene's germline CDR1 is MNHEY and CDR2 SVGAGI. This CDR3 has 13 amino acids. CDR3 sequence reads: CATRNPHRVGYTF. The CDR3 DNA follows: TGTGCCACCCGAAACCCACACAGGGTTGGCTACACCTTC.

The chain employs TRBV19 and TRBJ2-7; possible D gene TRBD1, 5 bases. The CDR3 runs to 13 residues. Trimming pared 3 bases from V and 5 bases from J, leaving 11 bases between. Germline V CDR1 and CDR2: LNHDA, SQIVND (reference sequence). CDR3 in amino acids: CASSMGPLNEQYF. The CDR3 DNA reads as TGTGCCAGTAGTATGGGGCCGCTGAACGAGCAGTACTTC.

In this sample, this clone turned up a few times. CDR3 residues: CAWTMEGGVRSPLHF. The DNA for the CDR3 is TGTGCCTGGACTATGGAAGGAGGGGTCAGGTCACCCCTCCACTTT. This sequence joins TRBV30 and TRBJ1-6; D might be TRBD1 (5 bases). CDR3 length: 15 amino acids. From germline, CDR1 is GTSNPN and CDR2 SVGIG (reference sequence). V lost 4 bases and J 10 bases, leaving 20 bases between the germline ends.

CDR3 protein: CASSEGEGETQYF. The CDR3 region has the DNA TGCGCCAGCAGTGAAGGGGAGGGGGAGACCCAGTACTTC. This chain connects TRBV10-1 to TRBJ2-5; 7 nucleotides line up with TRBD2. Trimming cost V 3 bases and J 5 bases; bases outside gene matches: 3. The CDR3 spans 13 residues. Per the germline V gene, CDR1 is WNHNN and CDR2 is SYGVQD (reference sequence).

This clone was seen only a few times. V and J are TRBV29-1 and TRBJ2-7; a possible D gene is TRBD1 (6 bases). Germline V gene sequence: CDR1 SQVTM, CDR2 ANQGSEA. Trimming shortened V by 5 bases and J by 2 bases, and 13 bases separated the two germline ends. CDR3 length: 13 residues. CDR3 DNA sequence: TGCAGCGTTCAAAGGGGGAACACCTACGAGCAGTACTTC. Translated, it gives CSVQRGNTYEQYF.

The chain has TRBV4-1 and TRBJ2-1; the D gene is possibly TRBD2 (6 bases). Trimming took 1 base from V and 5 from J, leaving 9 bases between them. The CDR3 consists of 14 residues. The germline V gene encodes CDR1 MGHRA and CDR2 YSYEKL. This CDR3 is CASSQVPGDNEQFF. The CDR3 region has the DNA TGCGCCAGCAGCCAAGTACCGGGGGACAATGAGCAGTTCTTC.

This chain connects TRBV5-1 to TRBJ2-7; 8 nucleotides line up with TRBD1. Germline CDR1 SGHRS, CDR2 YFSETQ. With V trimmed by 4 bases and J by 4 bases, 7 bases remained unmatched. The CDR3 is 14 residues long. The CDR3 here is CASSALGQEYEQYF. In DNA, the CDR3 is TGCGCCAGCAGCGCGTTGGGACAGGAATACGAGCAGTACTTC.

The J gene is TRBJ2-3, the V gene TRBV7-9; 8 bases fit TRBD2. Germline CDR1 is SEHNR and CDR2 is FQNEAQ (reference sequence). Trimming removed 5 bases from V and 3 bases from J; junction bases left unmatched: 7. This CDR3 contains 15 residues. The CDR3 nucleotides read TGTGCCAGCAGCCCCGCTAGCGGGCGTACAGATACGCAGTATTTT. It codes for CASSPASGRTDTQYF.

This clone was seen only a few times. This chain uses TRBV28 with TRBJ1-2, with TRBD1 identical over 10 bases. This CDR3 comprises 15 residues. CDR1 and CDR2 from the germline V gene are MDHEN and SYDVKM. Trimming cost V 5 bases and J 4 bases; bases outside gene matches: 7. The CDR3 nucleotides are TGTGCCAGCAGTCCGACAGGGGGCAAGAGCTATGGCTACACCTTC. This encodes CASSPTGGKSYGYTF.

The chain employs TRBV6-1 and TRBJ2-2; D is possibly TRBD2 (6 bases). Trimming shortened V by 6 bases and J by 1 base, and 12 bases separated the two germline ends. CDR1 and CDR2 (germline): MNHNS, SASEGT. The CDR3 loop spans 15 amino acids. The CDR3 nucleotides are TGTGCCAGCAGAACCGGGACTCTGAACACCGGGGAGCTGTTTTTT. It is translated as CASRTGTLNTGELFF.

J is TRBJ2-3 and V is TRBV19; unclear D gene. Deletions cut 3 bases from V and 0 bases from J, with 10 bases between. Germline CDR1 is LNHDA and CDR2 is SQIVND (reference sequence). There are 15 residues in the CDR3. This CDR3 is CASSMSVSSTDTQYF. The CDR3 DNA is TGTGCCAGTAGTATGTCAGTATCTAGCACAGATACGCAGTATTTT.

Points on this clone: Within the sample, other DNA sequences also encode this same CDR3. The gene calls are TRBV7-2 and TRBJ2-7; 8 nucleotides line up with TRBD2. Trimming cost V 2 bases and J 4 bases; bases outside gene matches: 4. Germline V gene lookup returns CDR1 SGHTA and CDR2 FQGNSA. The CDR3 runs 14 residues. The CDR3 sequence: CASSLSGGGYEQYF. The CDR3 nucleotides are TGTGCCAGCAGCTTAAGCGGGGGTGGTTACGAGCAGTACTTC.

The CDR3 sequence is CASSPFRDTADTQYF. CDR3 DNA sequence: TGTGCCAGCAGCCCTTTCCGGGACACGGCAGATACGCAGTATTTT. The chain links TRBV7-3 to TRBJ2-3; perhaps TRBD1 as D (6 bases). Germline V gene lookup returns CDR1 SGHTA and CDR2 FQGTGA. CDR3 length: 15 residues. Trimming took 5 bases from V and 4 from J, leaving 16 bases between them.

The chain uses TRBV2 and TRBJ1-2; D is ambiguous. This CDR3 is built from 11 residues. Germline V gene data show CDR1 as SNHLY and CDR2 as FYNNEI. With 8 bases removed from V and 4 bases from J, the gap between germline ends came to 8 bases. Written as DNA, the CDR3 is TGTGCCAGCGAGAGCCTCTATGGCTACACCTTC. Protein: CASESLYGYTF.

This clone was seen a handful of times. The rearrangement joins TRBV21-1 to TRBJ1-6. TRBV21-1 is deemed a pseudogene. The CDR3 spans 20 residues. The CDR3 reads CASSKARAGPMSSYNSPLHF. CDR3 bases: TGTGCCAGCAGCAAAGCGCGGGCGGGACCGATGAGCTCCTATAATTCACCCCTCCACTTT.